This entry is about one TCR beta chain. Its antigen remains unidentified. The record originates from a study of a mutant IDH1 vaccine in newly diagnosed glioma. About the study: Treated patients, averaging roughly 40 years, were around 62% male and approximately 38% female. The therapy given earlier, which was standard therapy, consisted of radiotherapy, temozolomide, or both, and most of the patients received both. Study-level points and caveats: Seemingly, top peripheral T cell clonotype changes bore no relation to pseudoprogression.

This table comes from immunoSEQ multiplex PCR, and its TCRdb copy is limited to in-frame clones, with some not included. The table has roughly 99,000 clones, around 90% seen once; the top ten hold roughly 0.54%. Germline V gene data show CDR1 as LNHDA and CDR2 as SQIVND (reference sequence). The CDR3 totals 14 residues. V shed 6 bases, J shed 0 bases, and the junction held 4 bases outside the gene matches. Time point here: baseline, week 1 (first vaccination visit). Treatment here: pre-vaccination baseline after standard-of-care therapy. The donors had new WHO grade 3 or 4 astrocytomas; these were IDH1-mutant and ATRX-lost.

Material: PBMCs, obtained from a glioma patient treated with radiotherapy, temozolomide or both. The chain has TRBV19 and TRBJ1-1; TRBD1 agrees at 7 bases. This sequence originates from a woman aged 45-65 years with glioma. CDR3 in amino acids: CASRSTGLNTEAFF. CDR3 in DNA: TGTGCCAGTAGATCGACAGGGCTGAACACTGAAGCTTTCTTT.